Listed here are 3 T cell receptor beta chains from one sample, sequenced in a study of T cells in Graves' hyperthyroidism and ophthalmopathy. TCR beta CDR3 sequences were amplified from RNA transcripts. During a first-round RT-PCR of the TCR CDR3, the HTBI primer set was used. TCRdb used MiXCR to reprocess the multiplex PCR reads, holding one entry per CDR3 protein. The sample yields some 740,000 distinct CDR3 sequences, around 15% seen once. The sample was blood. The receptor set was obtained from a woman younger than 30 with Graves' hyperthyroidism.

This clonotype was observed a few times. This sequence joins TRBV10-3 and TRBJ2-7; D might be TRBD2 (6 bases). The CDR3 is 13 residues long. Germline V lookup: CDR1 ENHRY, CDR2 SYGVKD. The V end was cut by 4 bases, the J end by 1 base, with 8 bases between. The CDR3 DNA follows: TGTGCCATCAGTGGGCGGGAATCCTACGAGCAGTACTTC. It translates to CAISGRESYEQYF.

This clonotype has a count of ten or more. In DNA, the CDR3 is TGTGCCAGCAGCTCCCCGGCCGAACCGGTGGGCAATCAGCCCCAGCATTTT. It specifies CASSSPAEPVGNQPQHF. The V and J genes are TRBV28 and TRBJ1-5; unclear D gene. CDR1 and CDR2 (germline): MDHEN, SYDVKM. This CDR3 contains 17 residues. The V and J ends lost 6 bases and 2 bases respectively, with 20 bases between them. Together with reference TRBV28 and TRBJ1-5, the CDR3 gives the full variable domain: DVKVTQSSRYLVKRTGEKVFLECVQDMDHENMFWYRQDPGLGLRLIYFSYDVKMKEKGDIPEGYSVSREKKERFSLILESASTNQTSMYLCASSSPAEPVGNQPQHFGDGTRLSIL.

A note on this clonotype: A junction boundary mismatches the germline segment, possibly from a read error. CDR3 nucleotide sequence: TGCGCCAGCAGCCAAGTCTCTCGACCAGAGCAGTTCTTC. It yields the protein CASSQVSRPEQFF. The chain links TRBV7-2 to TRBJ2-1; D remains ambiguous. The CDR3 is made up of 13 amino acids. The germline gives CDR1 SGHTA, CDR2 FQGNSA.